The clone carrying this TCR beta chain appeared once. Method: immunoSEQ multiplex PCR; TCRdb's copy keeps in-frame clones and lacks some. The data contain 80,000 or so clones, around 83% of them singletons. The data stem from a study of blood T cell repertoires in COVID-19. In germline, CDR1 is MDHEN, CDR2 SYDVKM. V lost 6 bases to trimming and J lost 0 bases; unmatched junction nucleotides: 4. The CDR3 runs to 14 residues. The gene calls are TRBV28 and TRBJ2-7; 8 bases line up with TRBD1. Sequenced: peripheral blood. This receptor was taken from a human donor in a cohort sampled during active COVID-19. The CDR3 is CASSPDRDSYEQYF. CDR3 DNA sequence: TGTGCCAGCAGCCCGGACAGGGACTCCTACGAGCAGTACTTC.